Given below is one TCR beta chain in context. As yet, its antigen is unknown. The J segment lost 5 bases and the V segment lost 1 base, leaving 14 bases of the junction unmatched. The CDR3 loop spans 17 amino acids. CDR1 is ENHRY and CDR2 is SYGVKD in the germline V gene. This record comes from a study of PD-1 blockade in mismatch repair-deficient tumors. Across the whole study: Patients had 12 to 13 mismatch repair-deficient cancer types and were previously treated and progressing.

Every patient had mismatch repair deficiency by PCR or immunohistochemistry. Whole-study findings and limits: Tumor-resident clones, often absent from pretreatment blood, expanded after pembrolizumab and then contracted.

Measured with immunoSEQ multiplex PCR; TCRdb has only the in-frame clones, and not every one. The data show roughly 110,000 clones, over 60% seen once. This clonotype was obtained from an adult with mismatch repair-deficient cancer. This sequence joins TRBV10-3 and TRBJ2-7; 7 nucleotides line up with TRBD1. The source material was peripheral blood, sampled about 60 weeks after starting pembrolizumab. The CDR3 loop reads CAISEYSRAGTADEQYF. CDR3 in DNA: TGTGCCATCAGTGAGTATTCCCGGGCAGGGACAGCGGACGAGCAGTACTTC.